This record concerns one T cell receptor beta chain sequence. Ten or more counts support this clonotype. The clone's antigen remains unknown. Per-nucleotide qualities are absent, and no much larger clonotype sits a single base away. The data derive from a study of HIV-infected patients and healthy controls (dated by TCRdb to between 2014 and 2016). Study-level background: The study asked whether deep sequencing of the TCR repertoire from small blood samples of HIV patients could detect immune perturbation and reconstitution. The paper's findings and limits, for the study overall: In size-matched repertoire data, the apparent post-therapy recovery of the Gini index in HIV-infected patients was not replicated. Compared with controls, HIV-infected patients showed significantly different mean usage of eight alpha and eight beta V genes. During therapy, a significant decrease in frequency was seen for HIV-associated CDR3s, whereas no significant change was found for CMV-associated CDR3s, although most of them became more frequent. Alpha-chain CDR3s from MAIT cells appeared at high frequency in healthy controls but were severely depleted in HIV+ repertoires. Comparisons were complicated by unequal numbers of distinct sequences between patients and controls, and rare events from HIV-infected data were overweighted by size-matching. Slight age and sex profile differences between the study cohorts did not explain the observed diversity differences. Using whole blood restricted sequencing depth and prevented separating the dynamics of distinct T-cell subpopulations. Significantly higher mean Gini indices were seen in HIV-infected repertoires than in controls, possibly reflecting oligoclonality. Healthy controls shared more CDR3s between individuals than HIV+ patients, by Jaccard index and by count of highly shared sequences. Compared with untreated HIV+ repertoires, healthy control repertoires had roughly threefold more distinct CDR3s and higher Shannon diversity. In the samples, alpha-beta chain pairing was left undetermined. Only sixteen HIV-infected individuals were processed, which the authors considered a major limit on how widely the findings apply. The study did not determine donor HLA types.

Using SuperScript III with primers targeting the alpha and beta constant regions, 500 ng of RNA was reverse transcribed. Separate alpha and beta chain libraries were made by chain-specific third strand synthesis with multiplexing indices. The protocol used a single primer pair to amplify all rearrangements within a chain, which avoided primer bias, and attached molecular barcodes to each cDNA molecule. Purified cDNA was joined by T4 RNA Ligase 1 to a 5' RACE adapter carrying a random hexamer and the SP2 sequencing primer site. With slow temperature ramps used to favor optimal annealing, second strand synthesis was primed from the SP2 site with Phusion polymerase. The 12-nucleotide barcode on each molecule comprised two random hexamer sequences, both introduced before amplification and concatenated. P5 and P7 adapter elements plus a second index were added in a short first PCR, which was followed by a roughly 24-cycle amplification PCR with P5s and P7 primers. In total the libraries went through 25 to 35 PCR cycles, after which the libraries were quantified on a Qubit, sized on a Bioanalyzer, and diluted to roughly 4.2 nM. Sequencing of the normalized libraries was performed on an Illumina MiSeq with 2 x 250 paired-end kits. Reverse transcription reactions underwent purification over MinElute columns, with elution into roughly 10 ul Tris-Cl. Adapter ligations were incubated for 20 to 25 hours at 16 degrees C and subsequently purified with AMPure XP beads at a 1:1 ratio. The paper's data handling went like this. A modified Decombinator processed the demultiplexed FASTQ files and output V, J, insert and barcode information. Sequences that shared a barcode but differed from the dominant sequence were discarded as errors, and original cDNA molecules were estimated by counting barcodes clustered at Levenshtein distance 3. Downstream analyses used R packages ineq, vegan, igraph and RCytoscape, with IMGT nomenclature and CDR3 definitions. The authors computed V gene usage over distinct sequences and counted each TCR a single time to avoid skew from clonal expansion. Within a donor, similarity networks joined unique CDR3 amino acid sequences in every case where two of them were separated by a single Levenshtein edit. In the repertoires, a search was made for a compiled set of published HIV-specific CDR3s (approximately 90 alpha, approximately 700 beta) and CMV-specific CDR3s (around twelve alpha, a few hundred beta). Random subsampling to size-matched repertoires showed patients' decreased diversity was not caused by their lower sequence numbers. TCRdb took the public reads, trimmed them with fastp at Q25, ran MiXCR for clone calling and kept in-frame beta chains. Rows with a matching CDR3 protein are joined into one entry that keeps the most common DNA and genes. The V and J calls were determined by TCRdb, not by the authors. The sample contains 10,000 to 15,000 distinct CDR3 sequences, about 5.1% of them found a single time. The ten largest account for approximately 3.5% of the sample.

CDR1 is given as SNHLY and CDR2 as FYNNEI, both from the germline V gene. V trim: 7 bases; J trim: 0 bases; unmatched bases: 5. The CDR3 contains 15 residues, cysteine and phenylalanine counted. Only the CDR3 portion is preserved as DNA: 45 bases, with reading frame beginning at the first base. Since whole blood was used without any cell fractionation, the repertoire reflected all peripheral T cells in unsorted form. Ten uninfected healthy donors were sampled as controls, and about 40% of these ten donors were sampled twice approximately three months apart. For RNA extraction, 2.5 ml of peripheral blood was drawn into Tempus tubes. The TURBO-DNase kit was used to remove leftover genomic DNA, and GLOBINclear was used to deplete globin mRNA.

The rearranged chain carries TRBV2 and TRBJ2-3, with 9 bases in between that match TRBD2. Sequenced: blood. This clonotype originated in an adult in good health. The sequenced DNA: TGTGCCAGCACGAGCGGGGGGACAAGCACAGATACGCAGTATTTT. This is translated as CASTSGGTSTDTQYF. Where the CDR3 stops, the reference TRBV2 and TRBJ2-3 genes take over; the full variable domain is EPEVTQTPSHQVTQMGQEVILRCVPISNHLYFYWYRQILGQKVEFLVSFYNNEISEKSEIFDDQFSVERPDGSNFTLKIRSTKLEDSAMYFCASTSGGTSTDTQYFGPGTRLTVL.